This entry is about one T cell receptor beta chain. This sample is drawn from a study of OX40 agonist ivuxolimab in advanced cancers. Turning to the study itself: An anti-OX40 (CD134) antibody with agonistic activity, ivuxolimab, was administered to patients.

Profiled with immunoSEQ multiplex PCR; TCRdb holds only in-frame clones, not every one. The data contain 50,000 to 65,000 clones, more than 75% of them singletons. Germline CDR1 and CDR2: SGHRS and YFSETQ. The CDR3 is 15 residues long. V was pared by 2 bases and J by 3 bases, with 4 bases of the junction left unmatched. V usage is TRBV5-1 and J usage is TRBJ2-3; 9 bases are a match to TRBD1. Here the sequenced sample was CD4+ or CD8+ T cells sorted from blood, taken in a trial of the OX40 agonist ivuxolimab. This sequence was found in an adult with an advanced solid tumor such as melanoma, head and neck, liver or kidney cancer. CDR3 in amino acids: CASSFWDRETDTQYF. The CDR3 DNA sequence: TGCGCCAGCAGCTTTTGGGACAGGGAGACAGATACGCAGTATTTT. Based on the CDR3 plus reference TRBV5-1 and TRBJ2-3, the full variable domain is KAGVTQTPRYLIKTRGQQVTLSCSPISGHRSVSWYQQTPGQGLQFLFEYFSETQRNKGNFPGRFSGRQFSNSRSEMNVSTLELGDSALYLCASSFWDRETDTQYFGPGTRLTVL.